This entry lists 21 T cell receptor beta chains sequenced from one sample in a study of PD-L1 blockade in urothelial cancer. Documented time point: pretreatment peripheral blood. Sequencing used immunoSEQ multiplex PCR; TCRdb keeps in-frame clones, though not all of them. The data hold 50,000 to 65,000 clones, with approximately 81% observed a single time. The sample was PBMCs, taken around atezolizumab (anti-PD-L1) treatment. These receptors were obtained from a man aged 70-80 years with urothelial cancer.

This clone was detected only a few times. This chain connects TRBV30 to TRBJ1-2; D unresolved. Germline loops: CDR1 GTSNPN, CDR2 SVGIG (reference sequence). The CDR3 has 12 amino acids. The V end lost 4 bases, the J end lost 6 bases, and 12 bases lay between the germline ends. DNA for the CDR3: TGTGCCTGGACTAGAGACTCCCATGGCTACACCTTC. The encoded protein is CAWTRDSHGYTF.

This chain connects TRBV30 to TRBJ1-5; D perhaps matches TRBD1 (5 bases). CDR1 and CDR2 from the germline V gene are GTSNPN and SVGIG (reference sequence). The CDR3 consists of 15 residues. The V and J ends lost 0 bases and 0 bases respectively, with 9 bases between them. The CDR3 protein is CAWSVGGNSNQPQHF. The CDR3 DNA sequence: TGTGCCTGGAGTGTGGGGGGGAATAGCAATCAGCCCCAGCATTTT.

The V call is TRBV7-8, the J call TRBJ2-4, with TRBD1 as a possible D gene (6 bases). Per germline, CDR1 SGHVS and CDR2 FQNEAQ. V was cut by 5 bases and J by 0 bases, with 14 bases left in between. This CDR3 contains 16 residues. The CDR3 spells CASSPQGSLAKNIQYF. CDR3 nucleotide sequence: TGTGCCAGCAGCCCACAGGGATCTCTAGCCAAAAACATTCAGTACTTC.

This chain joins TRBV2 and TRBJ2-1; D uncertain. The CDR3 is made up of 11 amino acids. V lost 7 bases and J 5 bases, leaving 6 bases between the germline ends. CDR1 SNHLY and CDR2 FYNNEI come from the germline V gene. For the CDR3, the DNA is TGTGCCAGCACGGAGAACAATGAGCAGTTCTTC. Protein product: CASTENNEQFF.

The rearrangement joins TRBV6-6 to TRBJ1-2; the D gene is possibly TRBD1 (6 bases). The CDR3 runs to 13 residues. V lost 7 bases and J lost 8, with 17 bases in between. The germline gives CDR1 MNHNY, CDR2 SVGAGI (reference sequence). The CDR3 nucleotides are TGTGCCAGCACCCAACGGGGGGCGGGAGGCTACACCTTC. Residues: CASTQRGAGGYTF.

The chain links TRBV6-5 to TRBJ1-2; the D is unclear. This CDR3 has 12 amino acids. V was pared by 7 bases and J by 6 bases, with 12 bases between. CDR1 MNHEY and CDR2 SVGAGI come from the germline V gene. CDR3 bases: TGTGCCAGCAAACAAGACCGGGATGGCTACACCTTC. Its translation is CASKQDRDGYTF.

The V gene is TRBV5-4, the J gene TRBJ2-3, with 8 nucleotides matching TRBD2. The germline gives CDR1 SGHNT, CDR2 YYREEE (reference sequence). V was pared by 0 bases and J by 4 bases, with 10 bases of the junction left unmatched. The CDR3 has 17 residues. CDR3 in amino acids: CASSLEGRGGGSDTQYF. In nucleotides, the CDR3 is TGTGCCAGCAGCTTGGAGGGTCGGGGGGGAGGATCAGATACGCAGTATTTT.

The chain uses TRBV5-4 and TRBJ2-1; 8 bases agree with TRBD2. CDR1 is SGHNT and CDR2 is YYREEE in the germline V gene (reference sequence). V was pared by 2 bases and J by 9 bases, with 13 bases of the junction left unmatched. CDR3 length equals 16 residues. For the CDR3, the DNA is TGTGCCAGCAGCTTTCGCCGGAGAGCGGGAGAGGGTGAGCAGTTCTTC. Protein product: CASSFRRRAGEGEQFF.

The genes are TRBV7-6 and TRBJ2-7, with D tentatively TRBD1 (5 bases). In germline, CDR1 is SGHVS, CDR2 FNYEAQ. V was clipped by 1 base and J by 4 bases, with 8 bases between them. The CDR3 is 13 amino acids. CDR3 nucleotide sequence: TGTGCCAGCAGCTTAGGGGCAGGGTACGAGCAGTACTTC. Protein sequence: CASSLGAGYEQYF.

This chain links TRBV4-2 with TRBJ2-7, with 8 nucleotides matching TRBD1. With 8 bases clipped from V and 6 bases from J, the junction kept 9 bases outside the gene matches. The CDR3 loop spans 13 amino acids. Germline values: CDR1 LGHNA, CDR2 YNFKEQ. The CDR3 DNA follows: TGTGCCAGCGACAGGGAAGGACAGGGCGAGCAGTACTTC. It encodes CASDREGQGEQYF.

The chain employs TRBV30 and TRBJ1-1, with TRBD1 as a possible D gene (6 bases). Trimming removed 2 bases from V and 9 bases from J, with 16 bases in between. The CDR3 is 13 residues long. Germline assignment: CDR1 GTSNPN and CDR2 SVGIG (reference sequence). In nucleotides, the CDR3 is TGTGCCTGGAGTCTTAACAGGGAGGGGAAAGCTTTCTTT. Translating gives CAWSLNREGKAFF.

The CDR3 sequence: CASSPWTGTPNTEAFF. CDR3 coding DNA: TGTGCCAGCAGCCCCTGGACGGGAACCCCGAACACTGAAGCTTTCTTT. This sequence joins TRBV7-9 and TRBJ1-1, with no clear D. The ends were cut back, 5 bases at V and 1 base at J, with 17 bases in the middle. The CDR3 length is 16 residues. From germline, CDR1 is SEHNR and CDR2 FQNEAQ (reference sequence).

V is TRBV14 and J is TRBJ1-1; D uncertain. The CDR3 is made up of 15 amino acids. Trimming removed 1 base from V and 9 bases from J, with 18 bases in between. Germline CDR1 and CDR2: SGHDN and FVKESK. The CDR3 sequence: CASSQVPPRVAKAFF. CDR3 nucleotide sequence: TGTGCCAGCAGCCAAGTCCCTCCGCGGGTTGCGAAAGCTTTCTTT.

CDR3 nucleotide sequence: TGTGCCAGCAGCTTTGTTAATAGCGGGAGCTACGAGCAGTACTTC. As protein: CASSFVNSGSYEQYF. The chain recombines TRBV5-6 with TRBJ2-7; 9 positions match TRBD2. V shed 2 bases, J shed 3 bases, and the junction held 6 bases outside the gene matches. This CDR3 spans 15 amino acids. Germline V lookup: CDR1 SGHDT, CDR2 YYEEEE.

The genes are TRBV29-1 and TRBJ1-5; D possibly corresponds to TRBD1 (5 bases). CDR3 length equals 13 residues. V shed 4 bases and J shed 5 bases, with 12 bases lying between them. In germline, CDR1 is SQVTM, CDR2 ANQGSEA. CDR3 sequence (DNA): TGCAGCGTTGCATACGGGGGGGATCAGCCCCAGCATTTT. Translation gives CSVAYGGDQPQHF.

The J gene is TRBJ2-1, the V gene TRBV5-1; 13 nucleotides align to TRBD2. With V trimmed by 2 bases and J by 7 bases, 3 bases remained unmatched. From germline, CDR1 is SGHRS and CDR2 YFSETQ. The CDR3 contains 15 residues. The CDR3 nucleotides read TGCGCCAGCAGCTTAAGACTAGCGGGAGGAAATGAGCAGTTCTTC. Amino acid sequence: CASSLRLAGGNEQFF.

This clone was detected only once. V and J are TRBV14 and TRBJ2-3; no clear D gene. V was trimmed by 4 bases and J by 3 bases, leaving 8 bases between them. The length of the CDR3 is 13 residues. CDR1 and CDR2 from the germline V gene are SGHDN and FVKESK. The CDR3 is CASSRERTDTQYF. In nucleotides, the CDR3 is TGTGCCAGCAGCCGAGAGCGTACAGATACGCAGTATTTT.

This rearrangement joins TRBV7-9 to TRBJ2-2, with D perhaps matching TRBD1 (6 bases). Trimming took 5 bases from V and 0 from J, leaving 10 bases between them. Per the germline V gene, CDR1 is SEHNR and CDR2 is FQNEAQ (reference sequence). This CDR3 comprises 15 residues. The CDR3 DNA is TGTGCCAGCAGCAACAGGGCTTCGAACACCGGGGAGCTGTTTTTT. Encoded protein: CASSNRASNTGELFF.

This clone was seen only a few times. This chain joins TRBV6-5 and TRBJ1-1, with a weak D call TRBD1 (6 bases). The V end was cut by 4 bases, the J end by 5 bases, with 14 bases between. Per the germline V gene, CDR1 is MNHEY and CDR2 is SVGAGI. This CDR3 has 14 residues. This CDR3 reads CASSWSRGSTEAFF. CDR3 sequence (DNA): TGTGCCAGCAGTTGGAGCAGGGGTAGTACTGAAGCTTTCTTT.

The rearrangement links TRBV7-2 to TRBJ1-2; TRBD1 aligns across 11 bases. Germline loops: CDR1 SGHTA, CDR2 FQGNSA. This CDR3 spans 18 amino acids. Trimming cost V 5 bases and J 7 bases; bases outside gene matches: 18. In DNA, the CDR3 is TGTGCCAGCAGCCCCGGTTCAACTGAGGACAGGGGGCGAAGTGGCTACACCTTC. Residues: CASSPGSTEDRGRSGYTF. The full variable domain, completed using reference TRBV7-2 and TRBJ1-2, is GAGVSQSPSNKVTEKGKDVELRCDPISGHTALYWYRQSLGQGLEFLIYFQGNSAPDKSGLPSDRFSAERTGGSVSTLTIQRTQQEDSAVYLCASSPGSTEDRGRSGYTFGSGTRLTVV.

The CDR3 nucleotides read TGTGCCTGGTCTCCGGGACAGGGGGGAGATGAGCAGTTCTTC. Protein product: CAWSPGQGGDEQFF. The J gene is TRBJ2-1, the V gene TRBV30, with TRBD1 matching 11 bases. This CDR3 region has 14 residues. CDR1 is GTSNPN, CDR2 SVGIG, per germline (reference sequence). J lost 8 bases, V lost 5 bases, and 8 bases had no gene match.